Each of the 4 T cell receptor beta chains below was sequenced from the same sample in a study of cytomegalovirus exposure and HLA in healthy donors. A multiplex PCR was run with 60 Vbeta primers and 13 Jbeta primers. Assay: immunoSEQ multiplex PCR; the TCRdb copy retains only in-frame clones and omits some. Its table lists roughly 43,000 clones. Sequencing used PBMCs. The receptors derive from a middle-aged woman in good health and CMV-seronegative.

The chain couples TRBV5-6 to TRBJ2-3; 10 bases are a match to TRBD2. Germline V gene data show CDR1 as SGHDT and CDR2 as YYEEEE. V lost 2 bases, J lost 6 bases, and 12 bases stayed unmatched. This CDR3 comprises 17 residues. In DNA, the CDR3 is TGTGCCAGCAGCTTAATCGGCCTAGCGGGAGCAGGGGATACGCAGTATTTT. This translates into CASSLIGLAGAGDTQYF.

The V call is TRBV7-9, the J call TRBJ2-1, with D unclear. V was shortened by 6 bases and J by 0 bases, with 12 bases between the two germline ends. Per germline, CDR1 SEHNR and CDR2 FQNEAQ (reference sequence). The CDR3 is made up of 15 amino acids. CDR3 nucleotides: TGTGCCAGCAGGGTTAGCTATAGCTCCTACAATGAGCAGTTCTTC. Its protein product is CASRVSYSSYNEQFF.

CDR3 residues: CASSLRSSGANVLTF. The CDR3 nucleotides read TGTGCCAGCAGCTTAAGGAGCTCTGGGGCCAACGTCCTGACTTTC. V is TRBV7-2 and J is TRBJ2-6; unclear D gene. The CDR3 contains 15 residues. Germline CDR1 and CDR2: SGHTA and FQGNSA. Trimming cost V 2 bases and J 0 bases, with 5 bases left between them.

The chain links TRBV19 to TRBJ2-5; 8 nucleotides line up with TRBD2. This CDR3 contains 16 residues. V lost 9 bases to trimming and J lost 3 bases; unmatched junction nucleotides: 15. Germline CDR1 LNHDA, CDR2 SQIVND (reference sequence). The CDR3 reads CASAQKRSGGEETQYF. The CDR3 coding sequence is TGTGCCAGCGCGCAAAAGAGGTCGGGAGGGGAAGAGACCCAGTACTTC.